This TCR beta chain was obtained from a study of shared clonotypes between healthy human individuals. This CDR3 spans 14 amino acids. V shed 1 base and J 7 bases; nucleotides not matched to a gene: 7. Germline V lookup: CDR1 SGHRS, CDR2 YFSETQ. Healthy and HIV-negative, the adult donors had no recent acute infections or vaccinations. The study ran the assay at deep level. Some clones are missing from TCRdb's copy, which holds only in-frame ones; the method was immunoSEQ multiplex PCR. The profile shows roughly 500,000 clones, 79% of them singletons. Sequencing was carried out using PBMCs. This TCR was recovered from a middle-aged woman in good health. Some clones in this sample may be carry-over from other donors' samples. The V call is TRBV5-1, the J call TRBJ1-2, with 7 bases aligning to TRBD1. The DNA of the CDR3 is TGCGCCAGCAGCTTGCTTGCAGGGGGTGGTGGCTACACCTTC. Its protein product is CASSLLAGGGGYTF. Complete variable domain (other parts from reference TRBV5-1 and TRBJ1-2): KAGVTQTPRYLIKTRGQQVTLSCSPISGHRSVSWYQQTPGQGLQFLFEYFSETQRNKGNFPGRFSGRQFSNSRSEMNVSTLELGDSALYLCASSLLAGGGGYTFGSGTRLTVV.